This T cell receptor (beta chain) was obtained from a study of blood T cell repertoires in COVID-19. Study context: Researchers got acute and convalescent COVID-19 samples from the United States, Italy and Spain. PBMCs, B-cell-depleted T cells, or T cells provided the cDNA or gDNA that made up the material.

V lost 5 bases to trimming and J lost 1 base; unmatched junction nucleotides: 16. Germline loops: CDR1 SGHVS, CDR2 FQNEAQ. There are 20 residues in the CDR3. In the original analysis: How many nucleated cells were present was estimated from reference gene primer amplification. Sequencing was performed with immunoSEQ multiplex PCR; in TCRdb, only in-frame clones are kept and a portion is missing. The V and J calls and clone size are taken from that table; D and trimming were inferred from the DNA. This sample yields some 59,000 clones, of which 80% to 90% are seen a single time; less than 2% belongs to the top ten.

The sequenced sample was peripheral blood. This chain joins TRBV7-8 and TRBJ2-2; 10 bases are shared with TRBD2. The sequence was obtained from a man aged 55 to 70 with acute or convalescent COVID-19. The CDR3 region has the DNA TGTGCCAGCAGCCCAAGGGTGGCTAGCGGGGGTTTTGTGAACACCGGGGAGCTGTTTTTT. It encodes CASSPRVASGGFVNTGELFF. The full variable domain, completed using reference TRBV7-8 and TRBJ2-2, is GAGVSQSPRYKVAKRGQDVALRCDPISGHVSLFWYQQALGQGPEFLTYFQNEAQLDKSGLPSDRFFAERPEGSVSTLKIQRTQQEDSAVYLCASSPRVASGGFVNTGELFFGEGSRLTVL.